This T cell receptor beta chain was sequenced for a study of T cells in tuberculosis. Study-wide results and limits: A GMM-specific repertoire classifier reached roughly 90% accuracy, AUROC 0.90.

Sequenced by immunoSEQ multiplex PCR; TCRdb stores in-frame clones only, minus some. The data contain 25,000 to 35,000 clones, roughly 94% of them seen just once; the ten biggest clones take up around 8.5%. With regard to this clone: Its antigen is currently unknown.

V shed 5 bases and J 4 bases; nucleotides not matched to a gene: 15. Germline V gene data show CDR1 as LNHDA and CDR2 as SQIVND (reference sequence). CDR3 length: 17 residues. The chain combines TRBV19 with TRBJ2-7, with 9 bases fitting TRBD2. The sample consisted of PBMCs. This TCR came from a donor aged 10 to 29 with latent tuberculosis or without tuberculosis infection. CDR3 sequence: CASSLTSGTSKIYEQYF. CDR3 nucleotide sequence: TGTGCCAGTAGTCTAACCTCCGGGACTAGCAAAATATACGAGCAGTACTTC. The full variable domain, its missing parts supplied by reference TRBV19 and TRBJ2-7, is DGGITQSPKYLFRKEGQNVTLSCEQNLNHDAMYWYRQDPGQGLRLIYYSQIVNDFQKGDIAEGYSVSREKKESFPLTVTSAQKNPTAFYLCASSLTSGTSKIYEQYFGPGTRLTVT.